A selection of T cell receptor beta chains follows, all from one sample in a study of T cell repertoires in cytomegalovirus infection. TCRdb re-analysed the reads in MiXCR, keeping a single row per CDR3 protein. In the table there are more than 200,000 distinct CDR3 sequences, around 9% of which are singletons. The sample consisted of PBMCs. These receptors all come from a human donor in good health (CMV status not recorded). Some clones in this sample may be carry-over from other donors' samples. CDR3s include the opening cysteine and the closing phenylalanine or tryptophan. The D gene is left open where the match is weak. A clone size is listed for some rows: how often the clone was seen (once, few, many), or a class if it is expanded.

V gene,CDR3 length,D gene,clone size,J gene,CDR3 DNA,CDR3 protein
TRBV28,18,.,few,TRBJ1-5,TGTGCCAGCAGTTTGAGACAGCTCGGGGCTTATAGCAATCAGCCCCAGCATTTT,CASSLRQLGAYSNQPQHF
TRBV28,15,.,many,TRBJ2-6,TGTGCCAGCAGTGGGCAGGGTACTGGGGCCAACGTCCTGACTTTC,CASSGQGTGANVLTF
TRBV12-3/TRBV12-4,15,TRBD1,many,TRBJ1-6,TGTGCCAGCAGTGGGACAGGGGGCTCTAATTCACCCCTCCACTTT,CASSGTGGSNSPLHF
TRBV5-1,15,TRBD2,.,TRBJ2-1,TGCGCCAGCAGCTTTAGCGGGATCTCCCTCAATGAGCAGTTCTTC,CASSFSGISLNEQFF
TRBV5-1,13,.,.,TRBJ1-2,TGCGCCAGCAGCTTGAGGTCAGGGGATGGCTACACCTTC,CASSLRSGDGYTF
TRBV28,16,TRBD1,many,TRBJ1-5,TGTGCCAGCAGTTTCTCCGGGACAGGGTCGGATCAGCCCCAGCATTTT,CASSFSGTGSDQPQHF
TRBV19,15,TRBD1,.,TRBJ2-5,TGTGCCAGTAGTATAGCGGGACAGGGGGCCGAGACCCAGTACTTC,CASSIAGQGAETQYF
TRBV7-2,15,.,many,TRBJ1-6,TGTGCCAGCAGCTTCGGACGCCCGGGTGATTCACCCCTCCACTTT,CASSFGRPGDSPLHF
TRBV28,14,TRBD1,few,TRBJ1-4,TGTGCCAGCAGCCTCGACAGGGTGGTTGAAAAACTGTTTTTT,CASSLDRVVEKLFF
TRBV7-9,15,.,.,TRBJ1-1,TGTGCCAGCAGCTTAGCAGGGCAGGGGTACCCTGAAGCTTTCTTT,CASSLAGQGYPEAFF
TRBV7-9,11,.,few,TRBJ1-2,TGTGCCAGCAGCTATCAGACCGGCTACACCTTC,CASSYQTGYTF
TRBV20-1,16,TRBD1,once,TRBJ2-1,TGCAGTGCTAGAGATCTGTCAGGGGGAGTCGCAAATGAGCAGTTCTTC,CSARDLSGGVANEQFF
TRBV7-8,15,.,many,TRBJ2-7,TGTGCCAGCAGCCCCGTCACGGTCCGCTCCTACGAGCAGTACTTC,CASSPVTVRSYEQYF
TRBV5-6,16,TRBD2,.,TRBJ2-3,TGTGCCAGCAGCTTTCGCACTAGCGGGACCACAGATACGCAGTATTTT,CASSFRTSGTTDTQYF
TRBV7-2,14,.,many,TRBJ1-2,TGTGCCAGCAGCTTAGTTCACGAGGGTTATGGCTACACCTTC,CASSLVHEGYGYTF
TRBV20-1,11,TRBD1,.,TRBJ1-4,TGCTTAGGGACAGGGGGTGAAAAACTGTTTTTT,CLGTGGEKLFF
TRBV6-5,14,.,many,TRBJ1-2,TGTGCCAGCCTACCCCAGGGATACTCCTATGGCTACACCTTC,CASLPQGYSYGYTF
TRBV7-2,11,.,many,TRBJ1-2,TGTGCCAGCAGTATCTATGAGGGCTACACCTTC,CASSIYEGYTF
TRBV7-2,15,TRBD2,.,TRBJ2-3,TGTGCCAGCAGCCGAGCGGGGGGATATACAGATACGCAGTATTTT,CASSRAGGYTDTQYF
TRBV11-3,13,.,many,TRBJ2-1,TGTGCCAGCAGCCCCCGTCCCCAGTATGAGCAGTTCTTC,CASSPRPQYEQFF
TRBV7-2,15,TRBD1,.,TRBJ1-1,TGTGCCAGCAGCCCATCGGACAGGGGAAACACTGAAGCTTTCTTT,CASSPSDRGNTEAFF
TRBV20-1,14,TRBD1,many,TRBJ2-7,TGCAGTGCTCGGGACAGCCTCTACTCCTACGAGCAGTACTTC,CSARDSLYSYEQYF
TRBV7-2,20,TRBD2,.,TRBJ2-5,TGTGCCAGCAGCTTAGGTCCCTTTAGCGGGGGGGCGGCTGGCGGCAGGGCCCAGTACTTC,CASSLGPFSGGAAGGRAQYF
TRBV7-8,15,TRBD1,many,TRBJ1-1,TGTGCCAGCAGCAGAGCCGGGACAGGGGCCACTGAAGCTTTCTTT,CASSRAGTGATEAFF
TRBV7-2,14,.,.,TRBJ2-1,TGTGCCAGCAGCTTAGCGCGGGGAGTCTATGAGCAGTTCTTC,CASSLARGVYEQFF
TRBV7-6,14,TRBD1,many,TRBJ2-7,TGTGCCAGCAGCTTAGGCGGGACAGGGTTAGAGCAGTACTTC,CASSLGGTGLEQYF
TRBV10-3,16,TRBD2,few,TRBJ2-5,TGTGCCATCAGTGAGGGTGCGGGAGCGCGTCAAGAGACCCAGTACTTC,CAISEGAGARQETQYF
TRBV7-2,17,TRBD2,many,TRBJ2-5,TGTGCCAGCAGCCCGGGACTAGCGGGAGGACTAAAGCCGACCCAGTACTTC,CASSPGLAGGLKPTQYF
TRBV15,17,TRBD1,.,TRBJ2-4,TGTGCCACCAGCAGAGGGCTCATGGACAGGGGACGAAACATTCAGTACTTC,CATSRGLMDRGRNIQYF